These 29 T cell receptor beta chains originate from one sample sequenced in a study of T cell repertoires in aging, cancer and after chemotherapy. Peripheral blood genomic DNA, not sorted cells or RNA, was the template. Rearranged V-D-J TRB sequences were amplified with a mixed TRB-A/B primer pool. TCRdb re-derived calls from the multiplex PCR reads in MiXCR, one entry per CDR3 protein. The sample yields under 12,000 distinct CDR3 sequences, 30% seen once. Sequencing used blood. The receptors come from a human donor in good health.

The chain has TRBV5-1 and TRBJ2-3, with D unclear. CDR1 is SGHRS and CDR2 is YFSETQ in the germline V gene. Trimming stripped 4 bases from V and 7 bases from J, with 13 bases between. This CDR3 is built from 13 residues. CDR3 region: CASSLSTLNTQYF. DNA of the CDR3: TGCGCCAGCAGCCTATCCACACTAAATACGCAGTATTTT.

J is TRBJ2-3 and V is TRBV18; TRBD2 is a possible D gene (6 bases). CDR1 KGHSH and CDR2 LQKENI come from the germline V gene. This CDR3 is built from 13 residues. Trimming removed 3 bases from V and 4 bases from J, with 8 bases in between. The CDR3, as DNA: TGTGCCAGCTCACCCGGGACTTCAGATACGCAGTATTTT. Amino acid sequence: CASSPGTSDTQYF.

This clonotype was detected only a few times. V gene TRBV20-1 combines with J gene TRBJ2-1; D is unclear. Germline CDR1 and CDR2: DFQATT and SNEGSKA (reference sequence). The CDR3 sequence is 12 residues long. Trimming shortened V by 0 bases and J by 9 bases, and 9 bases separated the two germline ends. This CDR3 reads CSAREDRREQFF. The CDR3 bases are TGCAGTGCTAGAGAAGATCGTCGTGAGCAGTTCTTC.

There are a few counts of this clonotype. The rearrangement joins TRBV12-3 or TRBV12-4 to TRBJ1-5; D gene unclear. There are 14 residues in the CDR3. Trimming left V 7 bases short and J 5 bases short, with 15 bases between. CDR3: CASTLSSPDQPQHF. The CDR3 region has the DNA TGTGCCAGCACTCTAAGTTCCCCCGATCAGCCCCAGCATTTT.

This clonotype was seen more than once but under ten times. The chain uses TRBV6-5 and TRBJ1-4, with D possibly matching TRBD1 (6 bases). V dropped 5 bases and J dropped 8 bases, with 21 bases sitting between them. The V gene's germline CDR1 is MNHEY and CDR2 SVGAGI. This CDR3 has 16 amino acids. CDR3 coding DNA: TGTGCCAGCAGTGACAGACAGGCCCGCGTTCAGGAAAAACTGTTTTTT. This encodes CASSDRQARVQEKLFF.

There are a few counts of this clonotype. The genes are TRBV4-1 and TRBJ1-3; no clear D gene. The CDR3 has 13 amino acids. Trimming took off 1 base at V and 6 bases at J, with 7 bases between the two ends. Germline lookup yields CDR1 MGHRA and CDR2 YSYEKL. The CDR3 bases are TGCGCCAGCAGCCAAGTAGCTCCAAACACCATATATTTT. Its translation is CASSQVAPNTIYF.

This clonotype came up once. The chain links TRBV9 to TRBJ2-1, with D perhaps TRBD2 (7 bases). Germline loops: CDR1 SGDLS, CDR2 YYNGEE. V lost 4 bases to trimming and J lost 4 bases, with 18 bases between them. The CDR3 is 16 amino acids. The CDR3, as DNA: TGTGCCAGCAGCCCCGGTGAGGGGGGGGCTTACAATGAGCAGTTCTTC. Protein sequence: CASSPGEGGAYNEQFF.

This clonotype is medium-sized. CDR3 sequence: CAWSWDYEQYF. The CDR3 coding sequence is TGTGCCTGGAGCTGGGACTACGAGCAGTACTTC. This chain joins TRBV30 and TRBJ2-7, with D hard to call. Trimming shortened V by 3 bases and J by 3 bases, and 6 bases separated the two germline ends. Looked up from germline, CDR1 is GTSNPN and CDR2 is SVGIG (reference sequence). CDR3 length: 11 amino acids.

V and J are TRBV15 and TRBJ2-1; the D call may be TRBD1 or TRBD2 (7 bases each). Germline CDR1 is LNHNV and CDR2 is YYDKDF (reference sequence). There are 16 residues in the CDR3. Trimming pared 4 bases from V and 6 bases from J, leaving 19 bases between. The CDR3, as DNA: TGTGCCACCAGCATATTAGGGGAGGGGGCATTCAATGAGCAGTTCTTC. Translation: CATSILGEGAFNEQFF.

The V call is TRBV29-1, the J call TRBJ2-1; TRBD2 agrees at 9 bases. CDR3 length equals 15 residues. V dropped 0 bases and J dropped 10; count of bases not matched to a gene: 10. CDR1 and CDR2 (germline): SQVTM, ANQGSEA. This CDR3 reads CSVEEGYFGLAEQFF. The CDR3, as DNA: TGCAGCGTTGAAGAGGGCTACTTTGGACTAGCGGAGCAGTTCTTC.

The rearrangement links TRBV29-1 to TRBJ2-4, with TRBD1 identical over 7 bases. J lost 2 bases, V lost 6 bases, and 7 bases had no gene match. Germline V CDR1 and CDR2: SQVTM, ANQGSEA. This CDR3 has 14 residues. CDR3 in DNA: TGCAGCGTGGGGTCGACAGGGACCAAAAACATTCAGTACTTC. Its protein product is CSVGSTGTKNIQYF.

The CDR3 spells CASSQVAALSYEQYF. CDR3 bases: TGCGCCAGCAGCCAAGTAGCGGCTCTCTCCTACGAGCAGTACTTC. V usage is TRBV4-3 and J usage is TRBJ2-7, with a tentative D call TRBD2 (6 bases). Trimming stripped 1 base from V and 0 bases from J, with 10 bases between. The CDR3 is 15 amino acids. Germline assignment: CDR1 LGHNA and CDR2 YSLEER.

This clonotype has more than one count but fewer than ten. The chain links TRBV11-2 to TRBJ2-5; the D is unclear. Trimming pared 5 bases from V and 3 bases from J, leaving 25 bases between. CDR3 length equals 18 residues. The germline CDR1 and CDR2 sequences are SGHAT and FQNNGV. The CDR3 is CASSPFVTAPPPKETQYF. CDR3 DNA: TGTGCCAGCAGCCCCTTCGTGACGGCCCCCCCACCCAAAGAGACCCAGTACTTC.

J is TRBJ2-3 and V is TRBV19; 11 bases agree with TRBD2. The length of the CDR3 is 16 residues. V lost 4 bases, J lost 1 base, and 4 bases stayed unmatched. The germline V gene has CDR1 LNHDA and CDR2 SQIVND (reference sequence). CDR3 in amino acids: CASSTLAGGGTDTQYF. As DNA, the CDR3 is TGTGCCAGTAGTACCTTAGCGGGGGGGGGCACAGATACGCAGTATTTT.

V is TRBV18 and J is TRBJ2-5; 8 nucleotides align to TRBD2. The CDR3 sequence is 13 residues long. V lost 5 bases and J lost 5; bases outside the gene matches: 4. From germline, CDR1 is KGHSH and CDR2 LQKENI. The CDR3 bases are TGTGCCAGCTCAACGGGACTAGGGGAGACCCAGTACTTC. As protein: CASSTGLGETQYF.

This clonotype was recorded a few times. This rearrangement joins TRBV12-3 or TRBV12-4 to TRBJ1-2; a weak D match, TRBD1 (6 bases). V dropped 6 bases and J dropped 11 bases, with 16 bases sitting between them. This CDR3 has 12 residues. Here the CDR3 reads CASSPDRISYTF. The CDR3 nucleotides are TGTGCCAGCAGCCCGGACAGAATCTCTTACACCTTC.

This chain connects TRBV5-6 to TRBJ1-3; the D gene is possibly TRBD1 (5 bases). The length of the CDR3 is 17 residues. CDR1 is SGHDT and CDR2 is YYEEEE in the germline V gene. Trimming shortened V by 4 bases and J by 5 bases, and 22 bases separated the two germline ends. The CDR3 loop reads CASSPGGESLYRNTIYF. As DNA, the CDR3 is TGTGCCAGCAGCCCCGGGGGGGAATCGCTCTACAGAAACACCATATATTTT. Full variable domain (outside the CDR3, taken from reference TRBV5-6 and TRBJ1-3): DAGVTQSPTHLIKTRGQQVTLRCSPKSGHDTVSWYQQALGQGPQFIFQYYEEEERQRGNFPDRFSGHQFPNYSSELNVNALLLGDSALYLCASSPGGESLYRNTIYFGEGSWLTVV.

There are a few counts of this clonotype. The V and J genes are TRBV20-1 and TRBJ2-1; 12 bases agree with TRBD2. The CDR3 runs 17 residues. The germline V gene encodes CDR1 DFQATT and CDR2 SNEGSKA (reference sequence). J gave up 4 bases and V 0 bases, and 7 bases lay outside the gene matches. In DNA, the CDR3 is TGCAGTGCTAGAGAACTAGCGGGGGGAGTACTTTACAATGAGCAGTTCTTC. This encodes CSARELAGGVLYNEQFF.

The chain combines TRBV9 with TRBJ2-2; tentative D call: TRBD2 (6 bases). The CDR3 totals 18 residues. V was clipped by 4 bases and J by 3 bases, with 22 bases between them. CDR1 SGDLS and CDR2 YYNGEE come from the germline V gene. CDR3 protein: CASSTPLSRGLDTGELFF. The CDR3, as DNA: TGTGCCAGCAGCACTCCCTTGTCGCGGGGATTGGACACCGGGGAGCTGTTTTTT.

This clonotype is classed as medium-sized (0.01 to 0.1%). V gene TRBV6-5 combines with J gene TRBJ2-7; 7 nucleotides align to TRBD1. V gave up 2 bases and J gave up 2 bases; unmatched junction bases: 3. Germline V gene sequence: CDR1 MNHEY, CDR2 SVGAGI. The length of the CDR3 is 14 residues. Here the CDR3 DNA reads TGTGCCAGCAGTTACCTCGACAGGGCCTACGAGCAGTACTTC. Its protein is CASSYLDRAYEQYF.

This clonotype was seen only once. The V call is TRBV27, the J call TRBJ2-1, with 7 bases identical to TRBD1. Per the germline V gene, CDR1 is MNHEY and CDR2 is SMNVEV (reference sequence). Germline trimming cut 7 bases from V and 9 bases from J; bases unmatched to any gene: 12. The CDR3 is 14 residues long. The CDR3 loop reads CASKGALVSIEQFF. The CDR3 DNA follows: TGTGCCAGCAAGGGGGCCCTAGTTTCAATTGAGCAGTTCTTC.

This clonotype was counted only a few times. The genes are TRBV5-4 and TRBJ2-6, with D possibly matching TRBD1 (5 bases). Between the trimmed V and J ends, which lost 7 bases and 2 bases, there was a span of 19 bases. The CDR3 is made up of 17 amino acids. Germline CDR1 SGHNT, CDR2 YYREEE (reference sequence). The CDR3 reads CASGETALGAGANVLTF. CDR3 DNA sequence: TGTGCCAGCGGTGAGACAGCTCTTGGGGCTGGGGCCAACGTCCTGACTTTC.

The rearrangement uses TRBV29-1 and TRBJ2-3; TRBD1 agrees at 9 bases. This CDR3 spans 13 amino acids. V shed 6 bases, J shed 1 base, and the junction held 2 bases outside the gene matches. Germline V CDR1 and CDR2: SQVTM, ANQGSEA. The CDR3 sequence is CSVWTGGTDTQYF. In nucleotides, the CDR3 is TGCAGCGTCTGGACAGGGGGCACAGATACGCAGTATTTT.

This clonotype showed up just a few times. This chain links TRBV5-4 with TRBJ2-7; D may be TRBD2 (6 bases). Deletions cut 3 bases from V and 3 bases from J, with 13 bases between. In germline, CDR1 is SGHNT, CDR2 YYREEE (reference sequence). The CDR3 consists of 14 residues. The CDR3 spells CASSWDASDYEQYF. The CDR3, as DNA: TGTGCCAGCAGCTGGGATGCTAGCGACTACGAGCAGTACTTC.

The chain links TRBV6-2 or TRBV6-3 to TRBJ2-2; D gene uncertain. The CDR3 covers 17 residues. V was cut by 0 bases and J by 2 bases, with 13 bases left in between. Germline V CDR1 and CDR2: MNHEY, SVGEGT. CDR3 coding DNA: TGTGCCAGCAGTTACTCGATCAGGCAGGTCAACACCGGGGAGCTGTTTTTT. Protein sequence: CASSYSIRQVNTGELFF.

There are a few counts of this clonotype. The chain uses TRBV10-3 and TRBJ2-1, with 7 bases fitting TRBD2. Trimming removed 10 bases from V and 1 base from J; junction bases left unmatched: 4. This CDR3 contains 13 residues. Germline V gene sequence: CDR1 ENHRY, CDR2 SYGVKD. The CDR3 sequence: CATGEGSYNEQFF. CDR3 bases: TGTGCCACGGGGGAGGGGTCCTACAATGAGCAGTTCTTC.

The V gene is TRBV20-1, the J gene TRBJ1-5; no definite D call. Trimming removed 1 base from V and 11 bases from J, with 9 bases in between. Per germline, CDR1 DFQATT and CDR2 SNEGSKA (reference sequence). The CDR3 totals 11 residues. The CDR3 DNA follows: TGCAGTGCTAGAGGCCCCCTGTCCCAGCATTTT. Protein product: CSARGPLSQHF.

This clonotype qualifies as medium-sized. CDR3 amino acids: CSVGTSGTYQETQYF. The CDR3 nucleotides read TGCAGCGTCGGGACTAGCGGGACGTACCAAGAGACCCAGTACTTC. The genes are TRBV29-1 and TRBJ2-5, with 13 positions matching TRBD2. This CDR3 comprises 15 residues. Germline V gene data show CDR1 as SQVTM and CDR2 as ANQGSEA. The trim removed 6 bases at V and 0 bases at J, leaving 4 bases unmatched. The full variable domain, completed using reference TRBV29-1 and TRBJ2-5, is SAVISQKPSRDICQRGTSLTIQCQVDSQVTMMFWYRQQPGQSLTLIATANQGSEATYESGFVIDKFPISRPNLTFSTLTVSNMSPEDSSIYLCSVGTSGTYQETQYFGPGTRLLVL.

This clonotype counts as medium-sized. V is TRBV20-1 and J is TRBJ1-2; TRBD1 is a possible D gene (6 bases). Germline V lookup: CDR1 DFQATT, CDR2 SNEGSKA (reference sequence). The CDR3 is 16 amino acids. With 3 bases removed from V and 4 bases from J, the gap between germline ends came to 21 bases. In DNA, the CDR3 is TGCAGTGCTAGCATGTCGGGGGGGCCAGCCAGCTATGGCTACACCTTC. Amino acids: CSASMSGGPASYGYTF.